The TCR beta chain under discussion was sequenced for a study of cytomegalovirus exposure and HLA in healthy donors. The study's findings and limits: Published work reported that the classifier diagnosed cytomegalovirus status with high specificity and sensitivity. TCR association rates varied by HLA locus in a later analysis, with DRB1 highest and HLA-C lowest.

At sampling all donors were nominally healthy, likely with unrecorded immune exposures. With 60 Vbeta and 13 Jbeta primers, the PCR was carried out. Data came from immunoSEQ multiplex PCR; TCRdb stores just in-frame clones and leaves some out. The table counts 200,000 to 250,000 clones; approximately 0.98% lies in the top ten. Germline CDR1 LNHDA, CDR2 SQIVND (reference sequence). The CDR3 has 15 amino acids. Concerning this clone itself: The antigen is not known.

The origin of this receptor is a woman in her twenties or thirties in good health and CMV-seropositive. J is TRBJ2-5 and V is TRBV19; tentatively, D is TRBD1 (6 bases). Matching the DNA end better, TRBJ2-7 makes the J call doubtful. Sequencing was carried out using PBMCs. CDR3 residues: CASSTGQPPSYEQYF. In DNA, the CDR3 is TGTGCCAGTAGTACCGGACAGCCACCCTCCTACGAGCAGTACTTC.